The 10 T cell receptor beta chains reported below all come from one sample, sequenced in a study of OX40 agonist ivuxolimab in advanced cancers. Repertoires were generated with immunoSEQ multiplex PCR, while TCRdb's copy carries only in-frame clones and drops some. The data contain nearly 9,000 clones, 88% of them seen just once; the ten biggest clones take up about 16%. This specimen was CD4+ or CD8+ T cells sorted from blood, taken in a trial of the OX40 agonist ivuxolimab. These receptor sequences come from an adult with an advanced solid tumor such as melanoma, head and neck, liver or kidney cancer.

This clone came up once. The chain has TRBV7-9 and TRBJ2-7, with D uncertain. The CDR3 contains 12 residues. V was trimmed by 3 bases and J by 3 bases, leaving 6 bases between them. Per the germline V gene, CDR1 is SEHNR and CDR2 is FQNEAQ (reference sequence). CDR3 region: CASSFRLYEQYF. The CDR3 region has the DNA TGTGCCAGCAGCTTTAGGCTCTACGAGCAGTACTTC.

The V gene is TRBV6-5, the J gene TRBJ2-3; TRBD2 aligns across 8 bases. This CDR3 is 14 amino acids long. The germline V gene encodes CDR1 MNHEY and CDR2 SVGAGI. The trim removed 4 bases at V and 5 bases at J, leaving 5 bases unmatched. For the CDR3, the DNA is TGTGCCAGCAGTTCCAGCGGGAGTTTAGATACGCAGTATTTT. Its translation: CASSSSGSLDTQYF.

The rearrangement uses TRBV5-6 and TRBJ1-1, with TRBD1 as a possible D gene (6 bases). The V end lost 4 bases, the J end lost 4 bases, and 17 bases lay between the germline ends. Germline V CDR1 and CDR2: SGHDT, YYEEEE. This CDR3 has 15 amino acids. The CDR3 protein is CASSQEQGWGTEAFF. In nucleotides, the CDR3 is TGTGCCAGCAGCCAAGAACAGGGTTGGGGCACTGAAGCTTTCTTT.

The chain recombines TRBV7-9 with TRBJ2-5, with D hard to call. The CDR3 totals 13 residues. Per the germline V gene, CDR1 is SEHNR and CDR2 is FQNEAQ (reference sequence). The V end was cut by 3 bases, the J end by 1 base, with 6 bases between. The CDR3 protein is CASSFSVQETQYF. The CDR3 DNA reads as TGTGCCAGCAGCTTTTCGGTCCAAGAGACCCAGTACTTC.

The chain links TRBV5-6 to TRBJ2-7; D tentatively fits TRBD1 or TRBD2 (6 bases each). The CDR3 length is 13 residues. Deletions cut 3 bases from V and 4 bases from J, with 11 bases between. CDR1 and CDR2 from the germline V gene are SGHDT and YYEEEE. Written as DNA, the CDR3 is TGTGCCAGCAGCTGGCGGGACACGTACGAGCAGTACTTC. Protein sequence: CASSWRDTYEQYF.

The chain carries TRBV23-1 and TRBJ2-5, with 7 positions matching TRBD2. TRBV23-1 is an open reading frame, and its role is uncertain. The CDR3 is 15 residues long. Trimming cost V 0 bases and J 4 bases; bases outside gene matches: 5. The CDR3 DNA is TGCGCCAGCAGTCAATCGGGGACTACTGTAGAGACCCAGTACTTC. The encoded protein is CASSQSGTTVETQYF.

The V call is TRBV5-5, the J call TRBJ2-7, with 9 bases identical to TRBD2. The CDR3 consists of 14 residues. The junction had 2 bases not matched to a gene; V was cut back by 3 bases and J by 1 base. Germline lookup yields CDR1 SGHKS and CDR2 YYEKEE (reference sequence). The CDR3 region has the DNA TGTGCCAGCAGCTCAGCGGGGGGTTCCTACGAGCAGTACTTC. Translated, it gives CASSSAGGSYEQYF.

This sequence joins TRBV6-4 and TRBJ1-1; D is unclear. Germline V CDR1 and CDR2: MRHNA, SNTAGT. V was clipped by 6 bases and J by 1 base, with 9 bases between them. This CDR3 is built from 13 residues. In DNA, the CDR3 is TGTGCCAGCAGAGAACACCAGAACACTGAAGCTTTCTTT. Translating gives CASREHQNTEAFF.

This chain uses TRBV7-9 with TRBJ1-6; D is unresolved. The CDR3 totals 12 residues. Looked up from germline, CDR1 is SEHNR and CDR2 is FQNEAQ (reference sequence). V lost 5 bases and J lost 10, with 9 bases in between. The CDR3 DNA reads as TGTGCCAGCAGCCGGACCGCGTCACCCCTCCACTTT. This encodes CASSRTASPLHF.

V is TRBV30 and J is TRBJ1-2; 10 nucleotides line up with TRBD1. This CDR3 is built from 15 residues. Germline CDR1 reads GTSNPN; CDR2 reads SVGIG (reference sequence). The ends lost 2 bases at V and 5 bases at J; junction bases unmatched: 8. The CDR3 here is CAWSQRDRGKYGYTF. Here the CDR3 DNA reads TGTGCCTGGAGTCAACGGGACAGGGGAAAGTATGGCTACACCTTC.